This TCR beta chain originates from a study of early T cells in non-severe SARS-CoV-2 infection. Study-wide context: The input, bulk RNA from unsorted whole blood, was sequenced, and chains were unpaired. Broader study findings: Comparison of clonotypes with VDJdb favored anti-spike CD8 responses while missing private and CD4 specificities.

In this sample, this clonotype turned up a few times. Its antigen is undetermined. Trimming took 5 bases from V and 8 from J; bases not matched to a gene: 10. The CDR3 loop spans 15 amino acids. Attachment of unique molecular identifiers to individual cDNA molecules was performed. TCRdb reanalysed the 5' RACE reads using MiXCR and keeps one entry per CDR3 protein. The profile covers 25,000 to 35,000 distinct CDR3 sequences, with 6% to 7.5% appearing a single time and approximately 35% taken by the ten largest. The chain carries TRBV12-3 or TRBV12-4 and TRBJ1-4; 8 bases agree with TRBD1. The source material was whole blood, sampled at baseline. The sequence derives from an adult who was a healthcare worker with PCR-confirmed SARS-CoV-2 infection or an uninfected control (not recorded which). Here the CDR3 DNA reads TGTGCCAGCAGTCGCTCGGACAGGGCAGGGGAAAAACTGTTTTTT. Amino acids: CASSRSDRAGEKLFF.